Sequencing of this TCR beta chain was carried out in a study of shared clonotypes between healthy human individuals. Study-level results: Only blood samples were collected, and tissue repertoires likely differ.

This clone was seen just once. No antigen is known for it. V lost 2 bases and J lost 4, with 11 bases in between. The CDR3 is 14 residues long. In germline, CDR1 is PRHDT, CDR2 FYEKMQ (reference sequence). The test was conducted at deep level. Method: immunoSEQ multiplex PCR; TCRdb's copy keeps in-frame clones and lacks some. The sample records about 1,800,000 clones, about 94% being singletons. Naive CD8 cells were CD45RO-negative, positively selected for CCR7, excluding terminally differentiated effector memory CD45RA+ cells. The sequenced sample consisted of naive CD8+ T cells sorted from blood. This sequence was found in a man younger than 30 in good health. The chain carries TRBV13 and TRBJ2-5; TRBD2 is a possible D gene (5 bases). The CDR3 loop is CASSLTGWGETQYF. CDR3 nucleotide sequence: TGTGCCAGCAGCTTAACGGGGTGGGGAGAGACCCAGTACTTC.